This TCR beta chain was recovered during a study of cytomegalovirus exposure and HLA in healthy donors. The primer mix had 60 Vbeta and 13 Jbeta primers. Assay used: immunoSEQ multiplex PCR; TCRdb lists only in-frame clones, some missing. The table records 200,000 to 250,000 clones, just over 75% of them present only once. This CDR3 spans 13 amino acids. Trimming took off 2 bases at V and 10 bases at J, with 14 bases between the two ends. Germline V lookup: CDR1 MNHEY, CDR2 SMNVEV (reference sequence). Sequenced material: PBMCs. The V call is TRBV27, the J call TRBJ1-1, with TRBD1 as a possible D gene (5 bases). The TCR was taken from a woman aged 55-70 years in good health and CMV-seropositive. The CDR3 protein is CASSLILGVVAFF. The CDR3 bases are TGTGCCAGCAGTTTAATTTTAGGGGTGGTAGCTTTCTTT.